The 29 T cell receptor beta chains given below trace back to one sample, sequenced in a study of blood T cell repertoires in COVID-19. Profiled with immunoSEQ multiplex PCR; TCRdb holds only in-frame clones, not every one. The profile shows roughly 250,000 clones, 87% of them singletons. The sequencing input was peripheral blood. These receptors all stem from a man in his fifties or sixties who had recovered from COVID-19.

The chain carries TRBV9 and TRBJ2-3, with 13 bases fitting TRBD2. Germline V gene sequence: CDR1 SGDLS, CDR2 YYNGEE. The CDR3 consists of 17 residues. V lost 3 bases, J lost 5 bases, and 9 bases stayed unmatched. The CDR3 is CASSGRLAGGGEDTQYF. CDR3 coding DNA: TGTGCCAGCAGCGGTCGACTAGCGGGGGGAGGAGAAGATACGCAGTATTTT.

This clone was seen more than once but under ten times. V and J are TRBV6-1 and TRBJ1-5; D is perhaps TRBD1 (6 bases). The CDR3 covers 13 residues. Per the germline V gene, CDR1 is MNHNS and CDR2 is SASEGT. Trimming took 1 base from V and 6 from J, leaving 7 bases between them. The CDR3 DNA reads TGTGCCAGCAGTGAAGAGGGGGTTCAGCCCCAGCATTTT. Protein sequence: CASSEEGVQPQHF.

This sequence joins TRBV6-6 and TRBJ2-7; TRBD1 matches at 9 bases. Trimming at V came to 2 bases and at J to 4 bases, leaving 9 bases not matched to a gene. The length of the CDR3 is 16 residues. Per germline, CDR1 MNHNY and CDR2 SVGAGI (reference sequence). CDR3 coding DNA: TGTGCCAGCAGTTACCAACCAGACAGGGGGGGATACGAGCAGTACTTC. It encodes CASSYQPDRGGYEQYF.

This clone was found once. The chain has TRBV11-2 and TRBJ2-7; perhaps TRBD1 as D (6 bases). The V end was cut by 1 base, the J end by 3 bases, with 10 bases between. The germline CDR1 and CDR2 sequences are SGHAT and FQNNGV. The CDR3 spans 14 residues. The CDR3 loop reads CASSLGGHVYEQYF. In nucleotides, the CDR3 is TGTGCCAGCAGCTTAGGGGGACACGTCTACGAGCAGTACTTC.

In its sample, this clone was seen a few times. V is TRBV12-3 or TRBV12-4 and J is TRBJ1-1; no definite D call. V dropped 2 bases and J dropped 0 bases, with 4 bases sitting between them. The CDR3 consists of 13 residues. The CDR3 DNA is TGTGCCAGCAGTTTATCGGTGAACACTGAAGCTTTCTTT. Amino acid sequence: CASSLSVNTEAFF.

The chain couples TRBV24-1 to TRBJ2-1, with 10 bases that match TRBD2. This CDR3 has 16 amino acids. V was clipped by 7 bases and J by 0 bases; unmatched bases: 5. Germline V CDR1 and CDR2: KGHDR, SFDVKD. DNA for the CDR3: TGTGCCACCAGCGTAGCGGGGGGTGGCTCCTACAATGAGCAGTTCTTC. It yields the protein CATSVAGGGSYNEQFF.

As DNA, the CDR3 is TGCGCCAGCAGCATCCTAGATACGCAGTATTTT. Translation: CASSILDTQYF. The chain uses TRBV5-1 and TRBJ2-3, with D hard to call. The V gene's germline CDR1 is SGHRS and CDR2 YFSETQ. V was clipped by 4 bases and J by 5 bases, with 5 bases between them. The CDR3 length is 11 residues.

This clone was seen a single time. This sequence joins TRBV5-6 and TRBJ1-1, with D unresolved. Germline CDR1 SGHDT, CDR2 YYEEEE. Trimming removed 1 base at V and 1 base at J, with 20 bases between. The CDR3 is 18 residues long. CDR3 bases: TGTGCCAGCAGCTTGTTAGGTGGCGAGGCCGTGGGGAACACTGAAGCTTTCTTT. It specifies CASSLLGGEAVGNTEAFF.

The rearrangement joins TRBV29-1 to TRBJ1-2; TRBD1 agrees at 7 bases. The CDR3 consists of 13 residues. The germline V gene has CDR1 SQVTM and CDR2 ANQGSEA. V gave up 5 bases and J gave up 7 bases; unmatched junction bases: 10. The chain's CDR3 is CSVRDRASGGYTF. CDR3 nucleotides: TGCAGCGTTCGAGACAGGGCGTCGGGTGGCTACACCTTC. Full variable domain (missing parts from reference TRBV29-1 and TRBJ1-2): SAVISQKPSRDICQRGTSLTIQCQVDSQVTMMFWYRQQPGQSLTLIATANQGSEATYESGFVIDKFPISRPNLTFSTLTVSNMSPEDSSIYLCSVRDRASGGYTFGSGTRLTVV.

The chain recombines TRBV29-1 with TRBJ2-3; 14 bases map to TRBD2. This CDR3 comprises 20 residues. Trimming took 0 bases from V and 0 from J; bases not matched to a gene: 11. Germline V lookup: CDR1 SQVTM, CDR2 ANQGSEA. CDR3 sequence: CSVEDPRLAGGTSSTDTQYF. DNA for the CDR3: TGCAGCGTTGAAGACCCACGACTAGCGGGGGGGACTTCTAGCACAGATACGCAGTATTTT.

V is TRBV11-3 and J is TRBJ2-1, with 7 bases aligning to TRBD2. V shed 2 bases, J shed 7 bases, and the junction held 5 bases outside the gene matches. CDR3 length: 14 residues. The V gene's germline CDR1 is SGHNT and CDR2 YENEEA. CDR3 DNA: TGTGCCAGCAGCTTACAAGCGGGGCTTAATGAGCAGTTCTTC. As protein: CASSLQAGLNEQFF.

V gene TRBV10-2 combines with J gene TRBJ1-1; tentatively, D is TRBD1 (5 bases). V was trimmed by 7 bases and J by 4 bases, leaving 13 bases between them. Germline loops: CDR1 WSHSY, CDR2 SAAADI. There are 13 residues in the CDR3. CDR3 bases: TGCGCCAGCATCACGGGGGGGGGCACTGAAGCTTTCTTT. This codes for CASITGGGTEAFF.

The chain employs TRBV19 and TRBJ2-2; 11 nucleotides agree with TRBD2. Germline assignment: CDR1 LNHDA and CDR2 SQIVND (reference sequence). The CDR3 has 20 residues. V lost 5 bases and J lost 6; bases outside the gene matches: 20. The CDR3 here is CASSVPLRLAGGGVAGELFF. The CDR3 DNA is TGTGCCAGTAGTGTTCCCCTCCGGCTAGCGGGGGGCGGGGTCGCCGGGGAGCTGTTTTTT.

This clone has a single count. The rearrangement joins TRBV5-6 to TRBJ1-5; weak D call: TRBD1 (6 bases). The CDR3 consists of 15 residues. Per the germline V gene, CDR1 is SGHDT and CDR2 is YYEEEE. V dropped 1 base and J dropped 2 bases, with 10 bases sitting between them. DNA of the CDR3: TGTGCCAGCAGCTTGACAGGGTCGGGCAATCAGCCCCAGCATTTT. Its protein product is CASSLTGSGNQPQHF.

This sequence joins TRBV29-1 and TRBJ2-5; possibly TRBD2 for D (5 bases). Trimming removed 4 bases at V and 5 bases at J, with 14 bases between. CDR1 and CDR2 (germline): SQVTM, ANQGSEA. This CDR3 spans 13 amino acids. The CDR3 DNA is TGCAGCGTTGGATCTGGGAGAGGGGAGACCCAGTACTTC. Amino acid sequence: CSVGSGRGETQYF.

This sequence joins TRBV7-8 and TRBJ1-5, with TRBD1 matching 7 bases. CDR3 size: 15 residues. Germline trimming cut 4 bases from V and 4 bases from J; bases unmatched to any gene: 7. Germline lookup yields CDR1 SGHVS and CDR2 FQNEAQ. CDR3 sequence (DNA): TGTGCCAGCAGCTGGGCCGGGACAGCTAATCAGCCCCAGCATTTT. Amino acids: CASSWAGTANQPQHF.

V usage is TRBV12-3 or TRBV12-4 and J usage is TRBJ1-2; D gene uncertain. Trimming shortened V by 2 bases and J by 8 bases, and 12 bases separated the two germline ends. The CDR3 has 13 residues. CDR3 sequence reads: CASSLSNSPGYTF. As DNA, the CDR3 is TGTGCCAGCAGTTTATCGAACAGCCCGGGCTACACCTTC.

This chain links TRBV5-4 with TRBJ1-6; D is perhaps TRBD1 (6 bases). Trimming left V 3 bases short and J 4 bases short, with 8 bases between. Per germline, CDR1 SGHNT and CDR2 YYREEE (reference sequence). The CDR3 is 14 residues long. The CDR3 nucleotides read TGTGCCAGCAGCTACAGGGCGTATAATTCACCCCTCCACTTT. This translates into CASSYRAYNSPLHF.

The chain uses TRBV27 and TRBJ1-4, with D possibly being TRBD1 (5 bases). This CDR3 has 12 residues. Germline-derived CDR1 and CDR2 are MNHEY and SMNVEV (reference sequence). V was pared by 5 bases and J by 11 bases, with 12 bases between. In DNA form, the CDR3 reads TGTGCCAGCAGTCCCCACCGGGGGAAACTGTTTTTT. Encoded protein: CASSPHRGKLFF.

The chain joins TRBV7-2 to TRBJ1-3, with 7 positions matching TRBD1. The V and J ends lost 3 bases and 2 bases, in that order; junction bases with no gene match: 4. The CDR3 extends over 15 amino acids. Germline values: CDR1 SGHTA, CDR2 FQGNSA. Here the CDR3 DNA reads TGTGCCAGCAGCTTTAGAGGGGGCACTGGAAACACCATATATTTT. Residues: CASSFRGGTGNTIYF.

The chain recombines TRBV5-1 with TRBJ2-5; 11 bases line up with TRBD2. V was pared by 3 bases and J by 3 bases, with 10 bases of the junction left unmatched. From germline, CDR1 is SGHRS and CDR2 YFSETQ. This CDR3 spans 17 amino acids. The CDR3 sequence is CASSSSGLAGGKETQYF. For the CDR3, the DNA is TGCGCCAGCAGCTCATCGGGGCTAGCGGGGGGAAAAGAGACCCAGTACTTC.

The rearrangement joins TRBV19 to TRBJ2-7; 8 nucleotides align to TRBD1. This CDR3 contains 16 residues. The trim removed 2 bases at V and 0 bases at J, leaving 6 bases unmatched. The germline V gene has CDR1 LNHDA and CDR2 SQIVND (reference sequence). The CDR3, as DNA: TGTGCCAGTAGTATATGGGGGACAGGAAGCTCCTACGAGCAGTACTTC. It encodes CASSIWGTGSSYEQYF.

The rearrangement joins TRBV28 to TRBJ1-5; possible D gene TRBD1, 6 bases. V was shortened by 6 bases and J by 1 base, with 16 bases between the two germline ends. Germline CDR1 reads MDHEN; CDR2 reads SYDVKM. The CDR3 contains 16 residues. CDR3 in DNA: TGTGCCAGCAGCGCCTCCGCCAGGGGAAGCAATCAGCCCCAGCATTTT. Translating gives CASSASARGSNQPQHF.

This clone was counted at least ten times. The rearrangement joins TRBV9 to TRBJ2-7; the match to TRBD2 covers 8 bases. The germline V gene has CDR1 SGDLS and CDR2 YYNGEE. The length of the CDR3 is 14 residues. V dropped 4 bases and J dropped 5; count of bases not matched to a gene: 8. CDR3 coding DNA: TGTGCCAGCAGCCCAGGACTAGCTTTCAACGAGCAGTACTTC. Translating it yields CASSPGLAFNEQYF. The full variable domain, completed using reference TRBV9 and TRBJ2-7, is DSGVTQTPKHLITATGQRVTLRCSPRSGDLSVYWYQQSLDQGLQFLIQYYNGEERAKGNILERFSAQQFPDLHSELNLSSLELGDSALYFCASSPGLAFNEQYFGPGTRLTVT.

This clone was found a few times. The rearrangement links TRBV1 to TRBJ2-7; TRBD1, as called in the table, went unchecked against the DNA. TRBV1 is labeled a pseudogene. This CDR3 is 13 amino acids long. CDR3 sequence (DNA): TGCACCAGCAGCCAAAACAGGGGCTACGAGCAGTACTTC. Translated, it gives CTSSQNRGYEQYF.

The chain employs TRBV5-6 and TRBJ2-7; TRBD2 agrees at 10 bases. Germline trimming cut 1 base from V and 8 bases from J; bases unmatched to any gene: 6. The CDR3 contains 14 residues. Germline assignment: CDR1 SGHDT and CDR2 YYEEEE. The CDR3 DNA follows: TGTGCCAGCAGCTTGCGCGCTAGCGGGGGAAAGCAGTACTTC. This sequence encodes CASSLRASGGKQYF.

The count of this clone is one. The chain employs TRBV6-5 and TRBJ1-3, with a tentative D call TRBD1 (5 bases). This CDR3 is built from 15 residues. V was trimmed by 8 bases and J by 0 bases, leaving 14 bases between them. Germline loops: CDR1 MNHEY, CDR2 SVGAGI. This CDR3 reads CASGAGRFSGNTIYF. The CDR3 nucleotides read TGTGCCAGCGGGGCAGGGAGGTTCTCTGGAAACACCATATATTTT.

This chain joins TRBV11-2 and TRBJ1-1; the D gene is possibly TRBD1 (6 bases). The CDR3 length is 14 residues. The V end was cut by 3 bases, the J end by 1 base, with 9 bases between. Germline V gives CDR1 SGHAT, CDR2 FQNNGV. For the CDR3, the DNA is TGTGCCAGCAGCTTTGGGGGGGCGAACACTGAAGCTTTCTTT. Translation: CASSFGGANTEAFF.

The chain uses TRBV7-2 and TRBJ2-1; 14 bases align to TRBD2. CDR1 is SGHTA and CDR2 is FQGNSA in the germline V gene. The length of the CDR3 is 16 residues. Trimming cost V 5 bases and J 9 bases; bases outside gene matches: 9. The CDR3 DNA reads TGTGCCAGCAGCACGCAGGGACTAGCGGGGGTGGTTGAGCAGTTCTTC. Translated, it gives CASSTQGLAGVVEQFF.